Described below is a single TCR beta chain sequence and its context. Its antigen is as yet unknown. Assay: immunoSEQ multiplex PCR; the TCRdb copy retains only in-frame clones and omits some. The sample carries fewer than 40,000 clones, approximately 80% recorded once. This entry comes from a study of vaccination effects on CD4 cells after COVID-19. Regarding the study as a whole: Both infection-induced and vaccine-induced clones contracted markedly at late post-vaccination timepoints.

This CDR3 is built from 15 residues. V was clipped by 8 bases and J by 8 bases, with 21 bases between them. Germline V lookup: CDR1 MNHEY, CDR2 SMNVEV (reference sequence). Sequencing in the ViraFEST assay came after antigen-specific CD4+ T cells had been expanded with viral peptide pools, which were used to stimulate PBMC. The culture ran for about 11 days, and then CD4+ T cells were isolated. As their vaccination, participants received two doses of either BNT162b2 or mRNA-1273. Previously uninfected by SARS-CoV-2, the vaccine recipients also showed negative nucleocapsid antibodies. The researchers cultured fewer than 2.5 million PBMC per well with approximately 9.1 IU/ml IL-2 and 9.5 to 10 ug/ml peptides. Half-medium exchanges with IL-2 medium took place on days 3 and 7.

This chain uses TRBV27 with TRBJ1-4; the D gene is possibly TRBD1 (6 bases). Sample: CD4+ T cells from PBMCs cultured with HCoV-NL63 spike peptides, taken after COVID-19 vaccination. The TCR comes from a human donor who received a COVID-19 vaccine. Some clones in this sample may be carry-over from other donors' samples. The CDR3 loop is CASGSLGRGGEKLFF. DNA of the CDR3: TGTGCCAGCGGGTCACTTGGGAGGGGGGGAGAAAAACTGTTTTTT.